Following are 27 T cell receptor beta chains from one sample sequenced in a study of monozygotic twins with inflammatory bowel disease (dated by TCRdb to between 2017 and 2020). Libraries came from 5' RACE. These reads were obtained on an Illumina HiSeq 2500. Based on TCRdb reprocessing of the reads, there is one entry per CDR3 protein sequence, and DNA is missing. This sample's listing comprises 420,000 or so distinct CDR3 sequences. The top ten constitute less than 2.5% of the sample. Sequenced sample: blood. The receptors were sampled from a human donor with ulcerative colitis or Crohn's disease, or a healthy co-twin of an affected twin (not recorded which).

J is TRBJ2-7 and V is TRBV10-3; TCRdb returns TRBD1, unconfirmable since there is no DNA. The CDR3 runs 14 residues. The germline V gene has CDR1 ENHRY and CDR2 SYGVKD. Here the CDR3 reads CAISGSGEAYEQYF.

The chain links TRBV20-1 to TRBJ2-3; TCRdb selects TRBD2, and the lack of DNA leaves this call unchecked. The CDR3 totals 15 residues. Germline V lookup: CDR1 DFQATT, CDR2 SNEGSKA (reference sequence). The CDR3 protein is CSARGTAGGGDTQYF.

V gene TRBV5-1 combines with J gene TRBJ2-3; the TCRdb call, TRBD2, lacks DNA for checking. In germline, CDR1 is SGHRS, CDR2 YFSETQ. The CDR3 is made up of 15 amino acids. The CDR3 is CASSLAGDRTDTQYF.

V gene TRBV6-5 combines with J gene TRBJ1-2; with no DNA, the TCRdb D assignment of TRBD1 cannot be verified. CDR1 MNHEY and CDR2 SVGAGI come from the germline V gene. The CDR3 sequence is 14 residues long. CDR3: CASSYAQGVYGYTF.

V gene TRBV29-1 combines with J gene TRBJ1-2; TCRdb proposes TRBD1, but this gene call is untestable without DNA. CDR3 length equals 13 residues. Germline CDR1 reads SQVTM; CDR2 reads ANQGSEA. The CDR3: CSVNGAGRFGYTF.

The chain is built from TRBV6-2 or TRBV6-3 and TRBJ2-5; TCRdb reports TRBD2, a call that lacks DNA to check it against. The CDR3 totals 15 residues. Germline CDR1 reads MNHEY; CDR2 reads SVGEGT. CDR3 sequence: CASSTSSGSWETQYF.

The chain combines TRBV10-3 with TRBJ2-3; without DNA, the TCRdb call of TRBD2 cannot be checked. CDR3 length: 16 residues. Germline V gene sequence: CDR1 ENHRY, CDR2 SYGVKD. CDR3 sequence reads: CAISSPTVPGEDTQYF.

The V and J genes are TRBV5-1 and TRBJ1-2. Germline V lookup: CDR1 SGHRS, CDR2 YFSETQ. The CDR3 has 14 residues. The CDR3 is CASSLAQTNYGYTF.

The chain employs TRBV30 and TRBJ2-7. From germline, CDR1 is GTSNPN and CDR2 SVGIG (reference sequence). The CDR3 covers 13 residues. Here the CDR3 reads CAWSVQAVDEQYF. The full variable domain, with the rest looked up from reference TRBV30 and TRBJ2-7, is SQTIHQWPATLVQPVGSPLSLECTVEGTSNPNLYWYRQAAGRGLQLLFYSVGIGQISSEVPQNLSASRPQDRQFILSSKKLLLSDSGFYLCAWSVQAVDEQYFGPGTRLTVT.

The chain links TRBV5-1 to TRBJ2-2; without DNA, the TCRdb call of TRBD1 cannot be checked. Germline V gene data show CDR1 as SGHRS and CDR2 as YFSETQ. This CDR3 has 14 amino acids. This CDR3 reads CASSTGTLTGELFF.

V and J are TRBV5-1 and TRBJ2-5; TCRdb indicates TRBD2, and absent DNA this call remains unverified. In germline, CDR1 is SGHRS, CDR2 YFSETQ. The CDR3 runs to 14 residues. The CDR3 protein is CASRSGTPEETQYF. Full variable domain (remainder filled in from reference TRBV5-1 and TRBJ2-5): KAGVTQTPRYLIKTRGQQVTLSCSPISGHRSVSWYQQTPGQGLQFLFEYFSETQRNKGNFPGRFSGRQFSNSRSEMNVSTLELGDSALYLCASRSGTPEETQYFGPGTRLLVL.

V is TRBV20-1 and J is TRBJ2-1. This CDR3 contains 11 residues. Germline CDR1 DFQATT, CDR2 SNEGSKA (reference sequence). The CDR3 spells CSARRQNEQFF.

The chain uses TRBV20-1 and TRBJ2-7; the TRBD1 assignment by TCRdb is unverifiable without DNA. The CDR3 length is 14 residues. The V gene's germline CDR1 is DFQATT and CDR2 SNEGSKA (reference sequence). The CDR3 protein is CSASWGTTSSEQYF.

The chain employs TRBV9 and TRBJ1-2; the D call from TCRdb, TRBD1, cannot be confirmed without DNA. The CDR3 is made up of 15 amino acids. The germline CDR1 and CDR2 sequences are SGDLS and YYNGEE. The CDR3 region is CASSPHPDRAEGYTF.

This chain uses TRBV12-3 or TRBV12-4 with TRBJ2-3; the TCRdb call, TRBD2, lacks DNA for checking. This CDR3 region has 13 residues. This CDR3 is CASGRGLADTQYF.

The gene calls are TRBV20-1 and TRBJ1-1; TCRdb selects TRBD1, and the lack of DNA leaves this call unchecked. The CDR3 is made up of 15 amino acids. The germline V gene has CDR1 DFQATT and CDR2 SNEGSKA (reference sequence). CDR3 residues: CSARDARVASTEAFF.

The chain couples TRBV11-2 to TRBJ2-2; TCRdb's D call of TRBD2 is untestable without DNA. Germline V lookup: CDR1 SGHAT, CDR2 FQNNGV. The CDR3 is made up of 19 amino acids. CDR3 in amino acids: CASSQGPSKFGIRTGELFF.

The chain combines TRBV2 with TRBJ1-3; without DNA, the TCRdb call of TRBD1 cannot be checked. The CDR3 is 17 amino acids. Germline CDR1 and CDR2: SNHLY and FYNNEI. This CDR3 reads CASSGVRGLSSGNTIYF. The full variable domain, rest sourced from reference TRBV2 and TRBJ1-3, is EPEVTQTPSHQVTQMGQEVILRCVPISNHLYFYWYRQILGQKVEFLVSFYNNEISEKSEIFDDQFSVERPDGSNFTLKIRSTKLEDSAMYFCASSGVRGLSSGNTIYFGEGSWLTVV.

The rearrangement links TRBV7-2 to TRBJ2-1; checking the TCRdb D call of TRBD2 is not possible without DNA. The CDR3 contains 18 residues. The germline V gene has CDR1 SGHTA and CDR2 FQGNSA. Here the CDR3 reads CASSFSRLAGATYNEQFF.

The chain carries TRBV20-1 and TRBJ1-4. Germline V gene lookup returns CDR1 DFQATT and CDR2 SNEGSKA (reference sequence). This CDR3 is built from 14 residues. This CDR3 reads CSLRLGALSEKLFF.

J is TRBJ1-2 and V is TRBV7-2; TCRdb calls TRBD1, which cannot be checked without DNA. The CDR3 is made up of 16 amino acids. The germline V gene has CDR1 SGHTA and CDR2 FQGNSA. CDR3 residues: CASSQPGQGPNYGYTF.

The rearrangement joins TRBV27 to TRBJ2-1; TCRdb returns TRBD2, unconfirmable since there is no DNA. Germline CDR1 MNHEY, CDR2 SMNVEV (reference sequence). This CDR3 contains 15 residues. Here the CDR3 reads CASSLVAGAVNEQFF.

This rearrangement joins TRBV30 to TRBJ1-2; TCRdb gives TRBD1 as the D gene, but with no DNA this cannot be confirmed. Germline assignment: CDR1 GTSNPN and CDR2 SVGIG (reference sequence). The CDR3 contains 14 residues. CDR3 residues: CAWSNKGASYGYTF.

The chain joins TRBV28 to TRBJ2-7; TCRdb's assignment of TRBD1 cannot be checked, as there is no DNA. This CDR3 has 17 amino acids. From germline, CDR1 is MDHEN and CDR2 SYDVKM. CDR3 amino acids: CASLEMGQGRSRYEQYF.

The CDR3: CASEPGSRQAYYNEQFF. This sequence joins TRBV7-9 and TRBJ2-1; TCRdb outputs TRBD1, but without DNA this stays unchecked. The CDR3 covers 17 residues. Germline loops: CDR1 SEHNR, CDR2 FQNEAQ (reference sequence).

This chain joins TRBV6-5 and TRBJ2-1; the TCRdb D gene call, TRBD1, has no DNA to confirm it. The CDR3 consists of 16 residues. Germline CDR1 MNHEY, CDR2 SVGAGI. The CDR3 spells CASSYRLAGARNAQFF.

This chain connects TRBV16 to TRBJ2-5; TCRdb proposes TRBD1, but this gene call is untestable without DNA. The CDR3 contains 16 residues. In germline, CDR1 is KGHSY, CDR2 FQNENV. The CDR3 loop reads CASSQSQKGNGETQYF.